This T cell receptor beta chain was found in a study of glioma-infiltrating T cells after dendritic cell vaccination. Time point specified: after dendritic cell vaccination, including at tumor progression/relapse. PBMC were collected before vaccination, two weeks after the third vaccination, and at progression. Trimming cost V 5 bases and J 7 bases, with 11 bases left between them. The CDR3 length is 12 residues. Germline V CDR1 and CDR2: MNHEY, SVGAGI. The primer mix had 60 V beta and 13 J beta primers. Sequencing used immunoSEQ multiplex PCR; TCRdb keeps in-frame clones, though not all of them. Of about 82,000 clones listed, under 85% are singletons.

This TCR came from a human donor with glioblastoma. The starting material was blood, obtained after dendritic cell vaccination. The chain is built from TRBV6-5 and TRBJ1-2, with a tentative D call TRBD1 (5 bases). The CDR3 sequence is CASSPNGAGYTF. In DNA, the CDR3 is TGTGCCAGCAGTCCAAATGGGGCTGGCTACACCTTC.